This T cell receptor beta chain is from a study of identical twins. Study-wide results and caveats: High-abundance cord blood beta clonotypes had fewer insertions; memory repertoires showed none. Modeled out-of-frame TCR alpha sharing in monozygotic twins fell below observed levels. Beta out-of-frame sequences showed weaker excess sharing between twins.

As concerns this clonotype: The antigen is not known.

No donor was unhealthy or non-Caucasian. Via MiXCR, TCRdb re-called the 5' RACE reads, giving one row per CDR3 protein. The sample consists of approximately 530,000 distinct CDR3 sequences, 20% to 25% of them appearing once. The CDR3 extends over 15 amino acids. The germline V gene has CDR1 SGHVS and CDR2 FQNEAQ. J gave up 9 bases and V 6 bases, and 11 bases lay outside the gene matches. The data also belong to a second study, concerning yellow fever vaccine responses in identical twins.

This TCR derives from a woman between 18 and 29 years old in good health. Sequencing input: CD4+ T cells sorted from blood. The chain combines TRBV7-8 with TRBJ1-6; 7 bases map to TRBD1. This chain's CDR3 is CASRENVQGFSPLHF. The CDR3 DNA follows: TGTGCCAGCAGAGAAAACGTACAGGGGTTTTCACCCCTCCACTTT.